A selection of T cell receptor beta chains follows, all from one sample in a study of T-cell reconstitution after alpha-beta-depleted transplantation in children. Each CDR3 protein is one row after TCRdb ran MiXCR on the PCR reads. The sample contains about 190,000 distinct CDR3 sequences, 6.5% to 7.5% of which appear only once. Sequencing used PBMCs from the stem cell graft donor, obtained from the stem cell graft. Receptors originate from a human donor who donated a stem cell graft to a child with Wiskott-Aldrich syndrome. The CDR3 runs from the conserved cysteine through the conserved F or W. A D gene is named only where the DNA matches it firmly. Not every row has a clone size; where given, it reads once, few, many or a size class.

abundance	v_gene	j_gene	d_gene	CDR3aa	CDR3nt
many	TRBV7-9	TRBJ1-6	-	CASSPLTGHNSPLHF	TGTGCCAGCAGCCCCCTTACAGGACATAATTCACCCCTCCACTTT
many	TRBV12-3/TRBV12-4	TRBJ2-2	TRBD1	CASRGTDLNTGELFF	TGTGCCAGCAGGGGGACAGACCTTAACACCGGGGAGCTGTTTTTT
-	TRBV20-1	TRBJ1-5	-	CSALGSSNQPQHF	TGCAGTGCCCTGGGCTCTTCAAATCAGCCCCAGCATTTT
few	TRBV7-2	TRBJ2-4	-	CASSLVARAVQYF	TGTGCCAGCAGCTTAGTAGCTCGGGCGGTTCAGTACTTC
many	TRBV10-3	TRBJ2-3	TRBD2	CAITKGLAGTTDTQYF	TGTGCCATCACTAAAGGACTAGCGGGGACCACAGATACGCAGTATTTT
many	TRBV5-6	TRBJ2-2	TRBD1	CASSSTPRGMNTGELFF	TGTGCCAGCAGCTCAACCCCCAGGGGGATGAACACCGGGGAGCTGTTTTTT
many	TRBV4-3	TRBJ2-7	TRBD2	CASSQEFYSGMDYEQYF	TGCGCCAGCAGCCAAGAATTCTATAGCGGGATGGACTACGAGCAGTACTTC
-	TRBV5-1	TRBJ2-1	-	CASSFSKYNEQFF	TGCGCCAGCAGCTTTAGCAAGTACAATGAGCAGTTCTTC
-	TRBV11-2	TRBJ2-1	TRBD2	CASRSIAGAINNEQFF	TGTGCCAGCAGATCGATAGCGGGAGCCATCAACAATGAGCAGTTCTTC
many	TRBV5-1	TRBJ2-3	-	CASSLVGDHDTQYF	TGCGCCAGCAGCTTGGTAGGAGACCACGATACGCAGTATTTT
many	TRBV4-1	TRBJ2-3	-	CASSGADTQYF	TGCGCCAGCAGCGGGGCAGATACGCAGTATTTT
-	TRBV5-1	TRBJ2-5	TRBD2	CASSLTLAGAQETQYF	TGCGCCAGCAGCTTGACCCTAGCGGGGGCCCAAGAGACCCAGTACTTC
few	TRBV12-3/TRBV12-4	TRBJ1-2	TRBD1	CASSWDSVHGYTF	TGTGCCAGCAGCTGGGACAGTGTCCATGGCTACACCTTC
many	TRBV20-1	TRBJ2-7	TRBD2	CSSSGTSYEQYF	TGCAGTTCCTCCGGGACTAGTTACGAGCAGTACTTC
many	TRBV10-2	TRBJ2-7	-	CASIGGDPPYEQYF	TGCGCCAGCATAGGAGGAGACCCCCCCTACGAGCAGTACTTC
many	TRBV6-5	TRBJ1-1	-	CATAGIGVRRTEAFF	TGTGCCACCGCGGGAATCGGGGTAAGGAGGACTGAAGCTTTCTTT
many	TRBV27	TRBJ2-3	TRBD2	CASSFTSGGYTDTQYF	TGTGCCAGCAGTTTTACTAGCGGGGGCTACACAGATACGCAGTATTTT
many	TRBV5-1	TRBJ2-3	TRBD2	CASSSLGGSGGATDTQYF	TGCGCCAGCAGCTCCCTCGGGGGGAGTGGAGGGGCCACAGATACGCAGTATTTT
many	TRBV12-3/TRBV12-4	TRBJ2-4	TRBD2	CASRNSGRAANIQYF	TGTGCCAGCAGAAATAGCGGGAGGGCCGCGAACATTCAGTACTTC
many	TRBV5-6	TRBJ2-1	TRBD1	CASSLAGQGWNNEQFF	TGTGCCAGCAGCTTGGCCGGACAGGGGTGGAACAATGAGCAGTTCTTC
many	TRBV12-3/TRBV12-4	TRBJ2-1	-	CASSWGSSYNEQFF	TGTGCCAGCAGTTGGGGGAGCTCCTACAATGAGCAGTTCTTC
few	TRBV12-3/TRBV12-4	TRBJ1-5	-	CASATEGSDQPQHF	TGTGCCAGCGCAACGGAGGGATCTGATCAGCCCCAGCATTTT
many	TRBV6-4	TRBJ2-1	TRBD2	CASSDAGGRDEQFF	TGTGCCAGCAGTGACGCGGGGGGGAGAGATGAGCAGTTCTTC
many	TRBV12-3/TRBV12-4	TRBJ2-1	TRBD1	CASSPQAGGKIGSYNEQFF	TGTGCCAGCAGTCCCCAGGCAGGGGGCAAAATCGGCTCCTACAATGAGCAGTTCTTC
-	TRBV11-2	TRBJ2-4	TRBD1	CASSLDGTGGTNIQYF	TGTGCCAGCAGCTTAGATGGGACAGGGGGCACGAACATTCAGTACTTC